The rows below give T cell receptor beta chains drawn from one sample of a study of technical replicates of blood from a few donors. The method was immunoSEQ multiplex PCR; TCRdb's version includes in-frame clones alone and lacks a portion of them. Here the sample spans about 80,000 clones, 96% being singletons. The specimen sequenced was T cells isolated from PBMCs. All receptors derive from a human donor in good health. The CDR3 runs from the conserved cysteine through the conserved F or W. Each record gives: V gene, D gene, J gene, CDR3 length, clone size, CDR3 DNA, CDR3 protein. The D gene is left open where the match is weak. A clone size is listed for some rows: how often the clone was seen (once, few, many), or a class if it is expanded.

TRBV29-1	.	TRBJ1-1	13	.	TGCAGCGCCAGGAGGGGGGGAGACACTGAAGCTTTCTTT	CSARRGGDTEAFF
TRBV30	TRBD1	TRBJ2-5	12	.	TGTGCCTGGACCACAGGGGGGGAGACCCAGTACTTC	CAWTTGGETQYF
TRBV18	TRBD1	TRBJ1-2	14	.	TGTGCCAGCTCACCTTTTCGACAGGGTTATGGCTACACCTTC	CASSPFRQGYGYTF
TRBV4-2	.	TRBJ1-3	15	.	TGTGCCAGCAGCCAAGATACAGGGAGTGGAAACACCATATATTTT	CASSQDTGSGNTIYF
TRBV7-8	.	TRBJ2-7	16	.	TGTGCCAGCAGCTTAGTGTGGCGGGAACTAGGAAACGAGCAGTACTTC	CASSLVWRELGNEQYF
TRBV28	TRBD1	TRBJ2-7	13	.	TGTGCCAGCAGTAATGGACAGGCCTACGAGCAGTACTTC	CASSNGQAYEQYF
TRBV5-1	.	TRBJ2-7	13	.	TGCGCCAGCAGCTTGAACAGCCGCTACGAGCAGTACTTC	CASSLNSRYEQYF
TRBV13	.	TRBJ1-1	12	.	TGTGCCAGCAGACAGGGGAACACTGAAGCTTTCTTT	CASRQGNTEAFF
TRBV2	.	TRBJ1-5	14	.	TGTGCCAGCACCATAGGAGACGGTGATCAGCCCCAGCATTTT	CASTIGDGDQPQHF
TRBV2	.	TRBJ2-7	15	.	TGTGCCAGCAGTGAAGGGGCGGGAACTGGCTACGAGCAGTACTTC	CASSEGAGTGYEQYF
TRBV29-1	TRBD1	TRBJ2-1	16	.	TGCAGCGTTGCCGGGACAGGGGGAAGCTCCTACAATGAGCAGTTCTTC	CSVAGTGGSSYNEQFF
TRBV28	TRBD1	TRBJ1-1	12	.	TGTGCCAGCAGTTCGTCCGGGACAGGGATCTTCTTT	CASSSSGTGIFF
TRBV27	.	TRBJ2-3	14	.	TGTGCCAGCATGGCGGCTAGCCTTGCAGATACGCAGTATTTT	CASMAASLADTQYF
TRBV9	TRBD2	TRBJ2-3	17	.	TGTGCCAGCAGCGTAGTCCCCGGACTAGCGGGAGAGGGTACGCAGTATTTT	CASSVVPGLAGEGTQYF
TRBV6-1	.	TRBJ2-3	16	.	TGTGCCAGCAGTGAAAGGGAGAGGGCTCGCACAGATACGCAGTATTTT	CASSERERARTDTQYF
TRBV29-1	.	TRBJ1-1	13	.	TGCAGCGTCGCCAGGCAGGGATCATCTGAAGCTTTCTTT	CSVARQGSSEAFF
TRBV4-2	.	TRBJ2-5	14	.	TGTGCCAGCAGCCGACCAGGGATCCAAGAGACCCAGTACTTC	CASSRPGIQETQYF
TRBV7-9	TRBD1	TRBJ2-7	14	once	TGTGCCAGCAGCCTTGACAGGGACTCCTACGAGCAGTACTTC	CASSLDRDSYEQYF
TRBV4-1	TRBD1	TRBJ2-7	14	.	TGCGCCAGCAGCTTCCGGGACAGGGGATACGAGCAGTACTTC	CASSFRDRGYEQYF
TRBV10-2	.	TRBJ1-1	12	.	TGCGCCGCAGGGCCAGGAAACACTGAAGCTTTCTTT	CAAGPGNTEAFF
TRBV6-7	TRBD1	TRBJ2-5	14	.	TGTGCCAGCAGTTACTTCAGGGGGCAAGAGACCCAGTACTTC	CASSYFRGQETQYF
TRBV28	.	TRBJ1-2	12	.	TGTGCCAGCAGCCTCTGGGGGGGAGGCTACACCTTC	CASSLWGGGYTF
TRBV19	.	TRBJ2-1	13	once	TGTGCCAGTAGCCTACAGGGCTCCAATGAGCAGTTCTTC	CASSLQGSNEQFF
TRBV4-3	.	TRBJ1-1	16	once	TGCGCCAGCAGCCAAGATAGCCCGGGGTACGGCACTGAAGCTTTCTTT	CASSQDSPGYGTEAFF
TRBV23-1	.	TRBJ1-1	15	.	TGCGCCAGCAGTCAATTTCCGCTAGGGAACACTGAAGCTTTCTTT	CASSQFPLGNTEAFF
TRBV25-1	.	TRBJ1-2	15	.	TGTGCCAGCAGCACTACGGACGACAGAACTTATGGCTACACCTTC	CASSTTDDRTYGYTF
TRBV10-3	TRBD2	TRBJ2-1	15	.	TGTGCCATCAGGGAGGGACTAGCGGGTAACAATGAGCAGTTCTTC	CAIREGLAGNNEQFF
TRBV10-3	TRBD1	TRBJ2-7	18	.	TGTGCCATCAGCTCTGATACCTCGGACAGGCCCTTTTTATACGAGCAGTACTTC	CAISSDTSDRPFLYEQYF
TRBV6-1	TRBD1	TRBJ1-2	14	.	TGTGCCAGCAGCCCCGGGACAGGTATTAGTGGCTACACCTTC	CASSPGTGISGYTF
TRBV27	.	TRBJ1-2	16	.	TGTGCCAGCAGTTTAATCGGGGCCAGGGGTGAAGGCGGCTACACCTTC	CASSLIGARGEGGYTF
TRBV6-1	.	TRBJ2-7	15	.	TGTGCCAGCAGCCGGATAGCGGACCCCTCCTACGAGCAGTACTTC	CASSRIADPSYEQYF
TRBV12-5	TRBD1	TRBJ1-2	16	.	TGTGCTAGTGGTTTGATACCCTCTCACAGGGGGGATGGCTACACCTTC	CASGLIPSHRGDGYTF
TRBV19	TRBD2	TRBJ2-3	14	.	TGTGCCAGTAGTCTACGGGAGGGCCGAGATACGCAGTATTTT	CASSLREGRDTQYF
TRBV7-9	TRBD2	TRBJ2-1	14	.	TGTGCCAGCAGCTTCAGCGGGATCTACAATGAGCAGTTCTTC	CASSFSGIYNEQFF
TRBV6-1	TRBD1	TRBJ1-5	15	.	TGTGCCAGCAGTGAAGCTCACAGGGGTTACCAGCCCCAGCATTTT	CASSEAHRGYQPQHF